The 23 T cell receptor beta chains given below trace back to one sample, sequenced in a study of cytomegalovirus exposure and HLA in healthy donors. The PCR ran on 60 Vbeta and 13 Jbeta primers. Data came from immunoSEQ multiplex PCR; TCRdb stores just in-frame clones and leaves some out. This sample's table has approximately 20,000 clones. The specimen sequenced was PBMCs. The receptors shown here come from a man aged 60 to 69 in good health and CMV-seropositive.

The chain uses TRBV4-1 and TRBJ1-2, with 8 bases aligning to TRBD1. Germline-derived CDR1 and CDR2 are MGHRA and YSYEKL. V was pared by 4 bases and J by 6 bases, with 7 bases of the junction left unmatched. The CDR3 is 14 amino acids. CDR3 region: CASSPGQGKDGYTF. The CDR3 nucleotides are TGCGCCAGCAGCCCCGGACAGGGTAAGGATGGCTACACCTTC.

The chain employs TRBV7-9 and TRBJ1-1, with D uncertain. The V end lost 1 base, the J end lost 0 bases, and 3 bases lay between the germline ends. The CDR3 is made up of 13 amino acids. Germline V gives CDR1 SEHNR, CDR2 FQNEAQ (reference sequence). The CDR3 protein is CASSLDMNTEAFF. The CDR3 DNA reads as TGTGCCAGCAGCTTAGATATGAACACTGAAGCTTTCTTT.

The chain is built from TRBV6-5 and TRBJ2-7; tentatively, D is TRBD2 (6 bases). The ends were cut back, 0 bases at V and 1 base at J, with 13 bases in the middle. From germline, CDR1 is MNHEY and CDR2 SVGAGI. This CDR3 comprises 16 residues. The CDR3 loop reads CASSYSLDYLSYEQYF. As DNA, the CDR3 is TGTGCCAGCAGTTACTCTCTGGACTATCTGTCCTACGAGCAGTACTTC.

The chain uses TRBV4-2 and TRBJ2-3, with D perhaps TRBD2 (6 bases). The CDR3 runs 16 residues. The V end was cut by 5 bases, the J end by 1 base, with 16 bases between. The germline gives CDR1 LGHNA, CDR2 YNFKEQ. In nucleotides, the CDR3 is TGTGCCAGCAGCTCTCCGCCCGGGGGTGGCACAGATACGCAGTATTTT. The encoded protein is CASSSPPGGGTDTQYF.

The genes are TRBV20-1 and TRBJ1-2, with 8 bases that match TRBD1. CDR1 DFQATT and CDR2 SNEGSKA come from the germline V gene (reference sequence). This CDR3 has 11 residues. V lost 8 bases to trimming and J lost 4 bases; unmatched junction nucleotides: 3. As DNA, the CDR3 is TGCAGTCCAGGGGGCGGCTATGGCTACACCTTC. Its protein is CSPGGGYGYTF.

The chain combines TRBV5-6 with TRBJ2-7, with TRBD1 identical over 9 bases. Trimming took 3 bases from V and 0 from J; bases not matched to a gene: 4. The length of the CDR3 is 15 residues. The germline V gene encodes CDR1 SGHDT and CDR2 YYEEEE. CDR3 in amino acids: CASSWGQGLSYEQYF. Written as DNA, the CDR3 is TGTGCCAGCAGCTGGGGACAGGGACTCTCCTACGAGCAGTACTTC.

V usage is TRBV5-1 and J usage is TRBJ2-3; a possible D gene is TRBD2 (6 bases). Germline-derived CDR1 and CDR2 are SGHRS and YFSETQ. The ends were cut back, 2 bases at V and 2 bases at J, with 12 bases in the middle. This CDR3 is built from 15 residues. The CDR3 DNA reads as TGCGCCAGCAGCTTCGGGCGGGGCTACACAGATACGCAGTATTTT. It specifies CASSFGRGYTDTQYF.

The rearrangement links TRBV18 to TRBJ2-7, with 10 bases fitting TRBD2. The length of the CDR3 is 15 residues. The V and J ends lost 0 bases and 6 bases, in that order; junction bases with no gene match: 5. CDR1 KGHSH and CDR2 LQKENI come from the germline V gene. The CDR3 spells CASSPPASGSGEQYF. The CDR3 DNA follows: TGTGCCAGCTCACCACCGGCTAGCGGGAGCGGCGAGCAGTACTTC.

This chain links TRBV4-1 with TRBJ2-5; 13 bases fit TRBD2. The germline V gene has CDR1 MGHRA and CDR2 YSYEKL. The J segment lost 7 bases and the V segment lost 5 bases, leaving 7 bases of the junction unmatched. The CDR3 runs 15 residues. Here the CDR3 reads CASSELAGGLVTQYF. CDR3 DNA: TGCGCCAGCAGCGAACTAGCGGGAGGGCTGGTGACCCAGTACTTC.

The V gene is TRBV6-5, the J gene TRBJ1-1; D possibly corresponds to TRBD1 (5 bases). V lost 5 bases and J lost 4, with 17 bases in between. The CDR3 is 15 residues long. In germline, CDR1 is MNHEY, CDR2 SVGAGI. The chain's CDR3 is CASSPRRGGGTEAFF. The DNA for the CDR3 is TGTGCCAGCAGTCCCCGGCGGGGCGGCGGCACTGAAGCTTTCTTT.

The CDR3 here is CASSLVGREDDEQFF. In nucleotides, the CDR3 is TGTGCCAGCAGCTTGGTGGGGCGGGAGGACGATGAGCAGTTCTTC. The rearrangement joins TRBV5-7 to TRBJ2-1; TRBD2 agrees at 8 bases. TRBV5-7 is an ORF, and what it does is uncertain. The CDR3 consists of 15 residues. The V segment lost 0 bases and the J segment 8 bases; nucleotides outside the gene matches: 7.

The chain joins TRBV25-1 to TRBJ2-2, with TRBD1 identical over 9 bases. Germline values: CDR1 MGHDK, CDR2 SYGVNS. J was trimmed by 4 bases and V by 8 bases; bases with no gene match: 5. The CDR3 length is 14 residues. The CDR3 loop reads CASEGQGFTGELFF. The DNA of the CDR3 is TGTGCCAGCGAGGGACAGGGTTTCACCGGGGAGCTGTTTTTT.

The chain employs TRBV4-2 and TRBJ2-7; 11 bases match TRBD2. CDR1 LGHNA and CDR2 YNFKEQ come from the germline V gene. The CDR3 is made up of 15 amino acids. V lost 1 base to trimming and J lost 7 bases; unmatched junction nucleotides: 6. CDR3 nucleotides: TGTGCCAGCAGCCAAGTTCTAGCGGGAGGAGGGGAGCAGTACTTC. This translates into CASSQVLAGGGEQYF.

This rearrangement joins TRBV5-1 to TRBJ2-3; the match to TRBD2 covers 9 bases. V lost 7 bases to trimming and J lost 0 bases; unmatched junction nucleotides: 9. The germline gives CDR1 SGHRS, CDR2 YFSETQ. The CDR3 extends over 16 amino acids. The CDR3 DNA follows: TGCGCCAGCGGTCGACTAGCGGATCCTAGCACAGATACGCAGTATTTT. Translated: CASGRLADPSTDTQYF.

This chain connects TRBV11-2 to TRBJ2-5; D might be TRBD1 (6 bases). V was pared by 7 bases and J by 3 bases, with 21 bases between. This CDR3 spans 16 amino acids. CDR1 and CDR2 from the germline V gene are SGHAT and FQNNGV. CDR3 residues: CASTFRGQGLKETQYF. DNA for the CDR3: TGTGCCAGCACCTTTAGGGGACAAGGACTTAAAGAGACCCAGTACTTC.

V is TRBV19 and J is TRBJ2-4; 8 nucleotides agree with TRBD2. Trimming at V came to 6 bases and at J to 0 bases, leaving 7 bases not matched to a gene. Germline CDR1 LNHDA, CDR2 SQIVND (reference sequence). The CDR3 has 16 residues. CDR3 region: CASSISGDLAKNIQYF. The CDR3 DNA is TGTGCCAGTAGCATTAGCGGGGATCTAGCCAAAAACATTCAGTACTTC.

The chain links TRBV6-1 to TRBJ2-7; 9 bases map to TRBD1. The CDR3 spans 11 residues. V lost 6 bases and J lost 7; bases outside the gene matches: 1. Germline V lookup: CDR1 MNHNS, CDR2 SASEGT. The CDR3 nucleotides read TGTGCCAGCAGGACAGGGGGTGAGCAGTACTTC. Residues: CASRTGGEQYF.

The chain employs TRBV5-1 and TRBJ1-5; TRBD1 might be the D (5 bases). This CDR3 has 15 amino acids. The germline gives CDR1 SGHRS, CDR2 YFSETQ. Trimming cost V 4 bases and J 3 bases, with 14 bases left between them. CDR3 region: CASSEVGAYNQPQHF. The DNA for the CDR3 is TGCGCCAGCAGCGAGGTAGGGGCTTACAATCAGCCCCAGCATTTT. Supplemented by reference TRBV5-1 and TRBJ1-5, the full variable domain reads KAGVTQTPRYLIKTRGQQVTLSCSPISGHRSVSWYQQTPGQGLQFLFEYFSETQRNKGNFPGRFSGRQFSNSRSEMNVSTLELGDSALYLCASSEVGAYNQPQHFGDGTRLSIL.

This chain links TRBV19 with TRBJ2-2; a possible D gene is TRBD1 (5 bases). The CDR3 length is 18 residues. V lost 5 bases and J lost 3, with 22 bases in between. CDR1 is LNHDA and CDR2 is SQIVND in the germline V gene (reference sequence). CDR3 DNA: TGTGCCAGTAGTGACAGCATATTAGGAGAAGTCGACACCGGGGAGCTGTTTTTT. Translated: CASSDSILGEVDTGELFF.

The chain couples TRBV6-1 to TRBJ1-1; unclear D gene. CDR3 length equals 13 residues. V shed 2 bases and J shed 4 bases, with 8 bases lying between them. Germline lookup yields CDR1 MNHNS and CDR2 SASEGT. CDR3 residues: CASSERRATEAFF. CDR3 in DNA: TGTGCCAGCAGTGAAAGGAGGGCCACTGAAGCTTTCTTT.

The chain joins TRBV10-3 to TRBJ1-5; D possibly corresponds to TRBD1 (5 bases). This CDR3 has 12 residues. V gave up 6 bases and J gave up 9 bases, with 12 bases separating them. Germline V gives CDR1 ENHRY, CDR2 SYGVKD. In DNA, the CDR3 is TGTGCCATCAGACAAGGGGATGGGCCCCAGCATTTT. Its translation: CAIRQGDGPQHF.

The chain uses TRBV15 and TRBJ2-1; 7 bases match TRBD2. There are 16 residues in the CDR3. Germline CDR1 reads LNHNV; CDR2 reads YYDKDF (reference sequence). V trimming: 0 bases; J trimming: 2 bases; junction bases outside the gene matches: 4. This CDR3 is CATSRDRGEAYNEQFF. In DNA, the CDR3 is TGTGCCACCAGCAGAGATCGGGGGGAGGCCTACAATGAGCAGTTCTTC.

The chain has TRBV6-5 and TRBJ2-3, with D hard to call. The CDR3 spans 11 residues. Trimming pared 7 bases from V and 3 bases from J, leaving 5 bases between. CDR1 and CDR2 (germline): MNHEY, SVGAGI. The DNA of the CDR3 is TGTGCCAGCAACCGGACAGATACGCAGTATTTT. This translates into CASNRTDTQYF.